The 3 T cell receptor beta chains reported below all come from one sample, sequenced in a study of T cell clonotyping in hematopoietic cell transplantation. Time point meaning: recipient sample about 28 days before transplant, after cytoreduction. TCRdb's table, derived via immunoSEQ multiplex PCR, lists solely in-frame clones and lacks some. Altogether roughly 48,000 clones are present, roughly 80% being singletons, with the ten largest covering approximately 5.3%. The source was peripheral blood mononuclear cells, collected before stem cell transplant. The source of these receptors is a man aged 55-75 years with myelodysplastic syndrome. Some clones in this sample may be carry-over from other donors' samples.

The DNA of the CDR3 is TGTGCCAGCAGCTTCTGGACAGGGAATTCACCCCTCCACTTT. This translates into CASSFWTGNSPLHF. The gene calls are TRBV7-2 and TRBJ1-6, with 8 positions matching TRBD1. Losses at the gene ends were 3 bases for V and 7 bases for J; bases not matched to a gene: 2. This CDR3 has 14 residues. The germline V gene encodes CDR1 SGHTA and CDR2 FQGNSA.

V and J are TRBV5-5 and TRBJ2-7, with a possible D match to TRBD1 (7 bases). Germline V gene data show CDR1 as SGHKS and CDR2 as YYEKEE (reference sequence). Trimming cost V 3 bases and J 6 bases, with 16 bases left between them. The length of the CDR3 is 14 residues. The DNA for the CDR3 is TGTGCCAGCAGCTCGGACAGGAGGGGAGGCGAGCAGTACTTC. Protein product: CASSSDRRGGEQYF. Variable domain in full (rest from reference TRBV5-5 and TRBJ2-7): DAGVTQSPTHLIKTRGQQVTLRCSPISGHKSVSWYQQVLGQGPQFIFQYYEKEERGRGNFPDRFSARQFPNYSSELNVNALLLGDSALYLCASSSDRRGGEQYFGPGTRLTVT.

Points on this clone: Sequence at one end of the junction differs from germline and may be a read error. The chain couples TRBV7-7 to TRBJ2-7, with a possible D match to TRBD1 (5 bases). Per the germline V gene, CDR1 is SSHAT and CDR2 is FNYEAQ (reference sequence). The CDR3 runs to 14 residues. CDR3 sequence: CASSVDSNSYEQYF. The CDR3, as DNA: TGTGCTAGCAGCGTTGACAGTAACTCCTACGAGCAGTACTTC.